The 27 T cell receptor beta chains below were found in one sample sequenced in a study of T cells in Graves' hyperthyroidism and ophthalmopathy. RNA transcripts were the template for amplifying TCR beta CDR3 regions. An initial round of RT-PCR targeting the TCR CDR3 relied on the HTBI primer set. In TCRdb, the multiplex PCR reads were re-called with MiXCR into one record per CDR3 protein. The repertoire holds hundreds of thousands of distinct CDR3 sequences, with more than 20% as singletons. Sequencing was done on a sample of blood. These receptors were obtained from a young man with Graves' ophthalmopathy.

The chain joins TRBV7-6 to TRBJ1-4, with D perhaps TRBD1 (5 bases). The CDR3 sequence is 16 residues long. CDR1 is SGHVS and CDR2 is FNYEAQ in the germline V gene. V lost 3 bases to trimming and J lost 5 bases, with 16 bases between them. The CDR3 coding sequence is TGTGCCAGCAGCTTCGGACCGGCCGGGGGAAATGAAAAACTGTTTTTT. Residues: CASSFGPAGGNEKLFF.

This clonotype was observed a handful of times. This chain joins TRBV12-3 or TRBV12-4 and TRBJ2-1, with TRBD2 identical over 7 bases. Trimming at V came to 6 bases and at J to 7 bases, leaving 9 bases not matched to a gene. This CDR3 has 14 residues. Here the CDR3 reads CASSSGIGWNEQFF. CDR3 in DNA: TGTGCCAGCAGCAGCGGGATAGGTTGGAATGAGCAGTTCTTC.

This clonotype was found a few times. The chain employs TRBV5-1 and TRBJ2-7; the match to TRBD1 covers 7 bases. The CDR3 is made up of 14 amino acids. Germline V lookup: CDR1 SGHRS, CDR2 YFSETQ. Trimming cost V 0 bases and J 6 bases; bases outside gene matches: 6. The CDR3 DNA reads as TGCGCCAGCAGCTTGGCCGAGGGGGCCCTCGAGCAGTACTTC. Residues: CASSLAEGALEQYF.

As concerns this clonotype: A much larger clone lies one base from this, so it may be a read error. The chain combines TRBV6-2 or TRBV6-3 with TRBJ1-4; TRBD1 is a possible D gene (5 bases). Trimming cost V 6 bases and J 0 bases, with 8 bases left between them. The germline CDR1 and CDR2 sequences are MNHEY and SVGEGT. The CDR3 length is 14 residues. The CDR3 coding sequence is TGTGCCAGCAGGGGGGATGCAACTAATGAAAAACTGTTTTTT. It translates to CASRGDATNEKLFF.

In nucleotides, the CDR3 is TGCAGAGCATGTGAGCGGGGAGGAGAGAGATCCTACAATGAGCAGTTCTTC. This codes for CRACERGGERSYNEQFF. V and J are TRBV20-1 and TRBJ2-1; 7 nucleotides match TRBD2. Germline CDR1 reads DFQATT; CDR2 reads SNEGSKA (reference sequence). The CDR3 is 17 amino acids.

This chain links TRBV6-1 with TRBJ1-2; D is possibly TRBD1 (5 bases). Germline V gene data show CDR1 as MNHNS and CDR2 as SASEGT. The CDR3 extends over 13 amino acids. Between the trimmed V and J ends, which lost 6 bases and 6 bases, there was a span of 14 bases. The CDR3 DNA follows: TGTGCCAGCAGCTCCGGGACTATCGATGGCTACACCTTC. It yields the protein CASSSGTIDGYTF.

The chain combines TRBV20-1 with TRBJ1-1; no firm D call. The germline CDR1 and CDR2 sequences are DFQATT and SNEGSKA (reference sequence). Trimming cost V 0 bases and J 4 bases, with 6 bases left between them. The CDR3 has 12 amino acids. The chain's CDR3 is CSARDAGTEAFF. CDR3 nucleotides: TGCAGTGCTAGAGATGCGGGCACTGAAGCTTTCTTT.

This clonotype was detected many times. The V and J genes are TRBV12-3 or TRBV12-4 and TRBJ1-5, with 9 bases identical to TRBD1. V gave up 5 bases and J gave up 6 bases; unmatched junction bases: 5. The CDR3 consists of 14 residues. The CDR3: CASSKQGAVQPQHF. The CDR3 region has the DNA TGTGCCAGCAGTAAACAGGGGGCGGTTCAGCCCCAGCATTTT.

This clonotype was observed a few times. The chain is built from TRBV4-1 and TRBJ1-5, with a tentative D call TRBD1 (6 bases). The CDR3 length is 15 residues. Germline V gives CDR1 MGHRA, CDR2 YSYEKL. Trimming stripped 4 bases from V and 4 bases from J, with 14 bases between. Here the CDR3 reads CASSPWAGVNQPQHF. CDR3 nucleotide sequence: TGCGCCAGCAGCCCCTGGGCAGGGGTAAATCAGCCCCAGCATTTT.

This clonotype was seen repeatedly, ten times or more. The CDR3 DNA reads TGTGCCAGCACCAATCACTACAGGGGAATTGGCTACACCTTC. This codes for CASTNHYRGIGYTF. The V call is TRBV7-9, the J call TRBJ1-2; 7 bases map to TRBD1. The CDR3 length is 14 residues. The trim removed 7 bases at V and 7 bases at J, leaving 12 bases unmatched. Germline CDR1 is SEHNR and CDR2 is FQNEAQ (reference sequence).

The chain couples TRBV2 to TRBJ2-5, with TRBD1 as a possible D gene (6 bases). The V gene's germline CDR1 is SNHLY and CDR2 FYNNEI. The CDR3 contains 15 residues. The germline V and J ends were trimmed by 4 bases and 5 bases, with 17 bases remaining between them. In nucleotides, the CDR3 is TGTGCCAGCAGTGGTACAGGGCCATGGCTGGAGACCCAGTACTTC. This sequence encodes CASSGTGPWLETQYF.

This clonotype was detected only a few times. The chain joins TRBV29-1 to TRBJ1-1, with D possibly being TRBD1 (5 bases). Germline V gives CDR1 SQVTM, CDR2 ANQGSEA. V lost 3 bases to trimming and J lost 3 bases, with 8 bases between them. The CDR3 is 12 amino acids. CDR3 coding DNA: TGCAGCGTTGAGAAACAGGACACTGAAGCTTTCTTT. It specifies CSVEKQDTEAFF.

This clonotype was counted only a few times. The chain combines TRBV4-1 with TRBJ1-6; D gene ambiguous. The V gene lost 4 bases and the J gene lost 14 bases, with 18 bases spanning the gap. CDR1 and CDR2 (germline): MGHRA, YSYEKL. This CDR3 spans 14 amino acids. The CDR3 sequence is CASSPTGISGSLHF. Here the CDR3 DNA reads TGCGCCAGCAGCCCTACCGGGATCTCGGGATCCCTCCACTTT.

At least ten counts were recorded for this clonotype. The rearrangement uses TRBV7-9 and TRBJ2-1, with a possible D match to TRBD2 (5 bases). The V and J ends lost 1 base and 5 bases respectively, with 18 bases between them. This CDR3 comprises 17 residues. Germline V lookup: CDR1 SEHNR, CDR2 FQNEAQ (reference sequence). Here the CDR3 DNA reads TGTGCCAGCAGCTTAGACTCAAGCGGAGTTAATCACAATGAGCAGTTCTTC. Protein product: CASSLDSSGVNHNEQFF.

The J gene is TRBJ1-1, the V gene TRBV6-1; D gene unclear. The V gene's germline CDR1 is MNHNS and CDR2 SASEGT. V lost 10 bases, J lost 0 bases, and 15 bases lay in between. The CDR3 is made up of 14 amino acids. The CDR3, as DNA: TGTGCCACTTACAACCCCGGGATGAACACTGAAGCTTTCTTT. Its translation: CATYNPGMNTEAFF.

The rearrangement uses TRBV7-9 and TRBJ2-1; D is uncertain. Germline loops: CDR1 SEHNR, CDR2 FQNEAQ (reference sequence). Trimming pared 1 base from V and 9 bases from J, leaving 13 bases between. CDR3 size: 14 residues. CDR3 region: CASSLVLLVGEQFF. CDR3 DNA sequence: TGTGCCAGCAGCTTAGTTTTGCTAGTCGGTGAGCAGTTCTTC.

The DNA of the CDR3 is TGCGCCAGCAGCCCTGACACGCTAAGCGGGGAGACCCAGTACTTC. This encodes CASSPDTLSGETQYF. The chain recombines TRBV5-1 with TRBJ2-5, with D maybe TRBD2 (6 bases). Germline values: CDR1 SGHRS, CDR2 YFSETQ. Trimming took 4 bases from V and 5 from J, leaving 18 bases between them. The CDR3 length is 15 residues.

The CDR3, as DNA: TGCGCCAGCAGCCAAGGACTAGCGCTGTCCTACGAGCAGTACTTC. Translated: CASSQGLALSYEQYF. The chain has TRBV4-1 and TRBJ2-7; 8 nucleotides align to TRBD2. CDR3 length: 15 amino acids. The trim removed 1 base at V and 1 base at J, leaving 3 bases unmatched. The germline V gene has CDR1 MGHRA and CDR2 YSYEKL.

This clonotype was counted ten times or more. The chain employs TRBV28 and TRBJ1-2; the match to TRBD1 covers 7 bases. Germline assignment: CDR1 MDHEN and CDR2 SYDVKM. The V gene end was trimmed by 6 bases and the J gene end by 2 bases; junction bases not matched to a gene: 12. CDR3 length: 16 residues. The CDR3 here is CASSVTGEGANYGYTF. The CDR3 nucleotides read TGTGCCAGCAGCGTTACTGGAGAGGGGGCAAACTATGGCTACACCTTC.

This clonotype was seen only a few times. The chain joins TRBV7-9 to TRBJ2-1; maybe TRBD1 (5 bases). Germline V gene lookup returns CDR1 SEHNR and CDR2 FQNEAQ (reference sequence). The CDR3 has 14 residues. Trimming cost V 7 bases and J 5 bases, with 15 bases left between them. The CDR3 loop reads CASTDGAYDNEQFF. The CDR3 nucleotides are TGTGCCAGCACGGATGGGGCGTACGACAATGAGCAGTTCTTC. Full variable domain (rest looked up from reference TRBV7-9 and TRBJ2-1): DTGVSQNPRHKITKRGQNVTFRCDPISEHNRLYWYRQTLGQGPEFLTYFQNEAQLEKSRLLSDRFSAERPKGSFSTLEIQRTEQGDSAMYLCASTDGAYDNEQFFGPGTRLTVL.

This chain uses TRBV6-9 with TRBJ1-1, with 7 bases lining up with TRBD1. The CDR3 extends over 19 amino acids. Looked up from germline, CDR1 is MNHGY and CDR2 is SVAAGI. Trimming at V came to 4 bases and at J to 0 bases, leaving 17 bases not matched to a gene. DNA of the CDR3: TGTGCCAGCAGTTTGACGGCCCTCGGGCAGGGGGGGATGAACACTGAAGCTTTCTTT. Its translation is CASSLTALGQGGMNTEAFF.

This clonotype showed up just a few times. This may come from a read error, since a much larger clone is one base off. In nucleotides, the CDR3 is TGTGCCAGCACGCTTCGGCTATCGGGGGACAATGAGCAGTTCTTC. Translating gives CASTLRLSGDNEQFF. This chain uses TRBV11-3 with TRBJ2-1; D may be TRBD2 (6 bases). V gave up 7 bases and J gave up 5 bases, with 18 bases separating them. Looked up from germline, CDR1 is SGHNT and CDR2 is YENEEA. This CDR3 is built from 15 residues.

The chain joins TRBV20-1 to TRBJ2-1; tentative D call: TRBD1 (6 bases). The CDR3 spans 10 residues. CDR1 DFQATT and CDR2 SNEGSKA come from the germline V gene (reference sequence). Trimming left V 1 base short and J 12 bases short, with 7 bases between. CDR3 coding DNA: TGCAGTGCTAGAGCGACAGGGCAGTTCTTC. Translating it yields CSARATGQFF.

The chain is built from TRBV20-1 and TRBJ1-1, with D possibly being TRBD1 (6 bases). Trimming cost V 5 bases and J 1 base, with 17 bases left between them. From germline, CDR1 is DFQATT and CDR2 SNEGSKA (reference sequence). The CDR3 is made up of 15 amino acids. CDR3: CSAGGLVGKNTEAFF. The CDR3 DNA sequence: TGCAGTGCTGGGGGCTTAGTGGGGAAGAACACTGAAGCTTTCTTT.

This clonotype has only a few counts. This chain connects TRBV7-9 to TRBJ1-1; no firm D call. Per the germline V gene, CDR1 is SEHNR and CDR2 is FQNEAQ (reference sequence). The ends were cut back, 4 bases at V and 3 bases at J, with 12 bases in the middle. The CDR3 contains 14 residues. The CDR3 protein is CASSSSGDDTEAFF. The CDR3 bases are TGTGCCAGCAGCTCTTCCGGGGATGACACTGAAGCTTTCTTT.

This clonotype was seen repeatedly, ten times or more. The chain combines TRBV28 with TRBJ1-5; D remains ambiguous. Germline V CDR1 and CDR2: MDHEN, SYDVKM. The germline V and J ends were trimmed by 4 bases and 0 bases, with 16 bases remaining between them. This CDR3 spans 17 amino acids. The CDR3 loop reads CASSSRTGSPSNQPQHF. CDR3 bases: TGTGCCAGCAGTTCCCGGACGGGAAGTCCTAGCAATCAGCCCCAGCATTTT. The variable domain in full, with the rest retrieved from reference TRBV28 and TRBJ1-5, is DVKVTQSSRYLVKRTGEKVFLECVQDMDHENMFWYRQDPGLGLRLIYFSYDVKMKEKGDIPEGYSVSREKKERFSLILESASTNQTSMYLCASSSRTGSPSNQPQHFGDGTRLSIL.

The chain combines TRBV11-2 with TRBJ2-6, with D unresolved. V was pared by 2 bases and J by 0 bases, with 11 bases between. CDR1 and CDR2 from the germline V gene are SGHAT and FQNNGV. The CDR3 sequence is 17 residues long. The CDR3 here is CASSLQLDISGANVLTF. As DNA, the CDR3 is TGTGCCAGCAGCTTACAGTTGGATATCTCTGGGGCCAACGTCCTGACTTTC.